Listed below are T cell receptor beta chains from one sample, sequenced in a study of blood T cell repertoires in COVID-19. Method: immunoSEQ multiplex PCR; TCRdb's copy keeps in-frame clones and lacks some. The sample includes hundreds of thousands of clones, about 89% of them seen just once. Sequencing used PBMCs or T cells enriched from blood (not recorded which). These receptors were collected from a woman in her twenties or thirties who had recovered from COVID-19. CDR3s leave out the opening cysteine and the closing phenylalanine or tryptophan.

TRBJ2-3 TRBV3-1/TRBV3-2 ASSLSVDTQY
TRBJ2-1 TRBV28 ASSTLTSGKDEQF
TRBJ1-2 TRBV28 ASTIGTANYGYT
TRBJ2-1 TRBV6-2/TRBV6-3 ASSPAGTSGRRDNEQF
TRBJ2-3 TRBV28 ASRAGGPTDTQY
TRBJ2-7 TRBV7-2 ASSPGLAGGEQY
TRBJ1-1 TRBV6-6 ASSPPGQSEAF
TRBJ1-3 TRBV30 AWSGRQRSGNTIY
TRBJ1-6 TRBV19 ASSIDHAAQNPLH
TRBJ2-1 TRBV30 AWNTVSYNEQF
TRBJ2-5 TRBV5-1 ASSTGQGGETQY
TRBJ2-1 TRBV19 ASSIESGSNEQF
TRBJ1-1 TRBV4-1 ASSRNPGGGSSNTEAF
TRBJ1-2 TRBV29-1 SVEDPRARLYGYT
TRBJ1-2 TRBV7-2 ASSPSLYRGYT
TRBJ2-7 TRBV6-2/TRBV6-3 ASSPTSSYEQY
TRBJ2-2 TRBV5-1 ATTGTTFFTGELF